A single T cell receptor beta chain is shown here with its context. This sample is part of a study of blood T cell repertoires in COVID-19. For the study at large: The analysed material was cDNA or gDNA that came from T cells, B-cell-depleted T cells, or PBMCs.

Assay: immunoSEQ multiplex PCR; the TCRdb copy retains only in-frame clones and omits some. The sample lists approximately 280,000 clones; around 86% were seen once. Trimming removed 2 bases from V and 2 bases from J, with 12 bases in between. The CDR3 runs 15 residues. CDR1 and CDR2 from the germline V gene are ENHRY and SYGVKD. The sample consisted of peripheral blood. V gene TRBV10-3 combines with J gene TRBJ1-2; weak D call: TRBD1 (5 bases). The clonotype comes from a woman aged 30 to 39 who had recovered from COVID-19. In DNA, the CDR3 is TGTGCCATCAGTGAGAAATCCCCAGGGAACTATGGCTACACCTTC. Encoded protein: CAISEKSPGNYGYTF.